Each of the 6 T cell receptor beta chains below was sequenced from the same sample in a study of cytomegalovirus exposure and HLA in healthy donors. PCR amplification relied on 60 Vbeta primers (plus 13 Jbeta primers). Method: immunoSEQ multiplex PCR; TCRdb's copy keeps in-frame clones and lacks some. This table holds approximately 160,000 clones, approximately 80% found once. The sample was PBMCs. Source of these receptors: a middle-aged woman in good health and CMV-seropositive.

The chain has TRBV2 and TRBJ1-5, with D perhaps matching TRBD1 (6 bases). V was trimmed by 6 bases and J by 6 bases, leaving 12 bases between them. The CDR3 is 13 residues long. Germline values: CDR1 SNHLY, CDR2 FYNNEI. CDR3 protein: CASRPGVGQPQHF. DNA of the CDR3: TGTGCCAGCAGACCAGGGGTGGGTCAGCCCCAGCATTTT.

The chain has TRBV7-2 and TRBJ2-7, with 7 positions matching TRBD2. The V segment lost 3 bases and the J segment 3 bases; nucleotides outside the gene matches: 8. CDR3 size: 15 residues. Per the germline V gene, CDR1 is SGHTA and CDR2 is FQGNSA. The CDR3 DNA reads TGTGCCAGCAGCTTGGGGCCAGGGAGGGACTACGAGCAGTACTTC. Encoded protein: CASSLGPGRDYEQYF.

The chain carries TRBV4-1 and TRBJ2-5; possibly TRBD1 for D (5 bases). TRBJ2-7 explains the end of the DNA better; the J call may be wrong. Germline CDR1 MGHRA, CDR2 YSYEKL. This CDR3 is 14 amino acids long. This CDR3 is CASSQGAGINEQYF. The CDR3 region has the DNA TGCGCCAGCAGCCAAGGGGCAGGGATCAACGAGCAGTACTTC.

This clone was recorded only once. The chain combines TRBV5-1 with TRBJ1-5, with D possibly matching TRBD1 (6 bases). The CDR3 is made up of 14 amino acids. With 0 bases removed from V and 4 bases from J, the gap between germline ends came to 8 bases. Germline values: CDR1 SGHRS, CDR2 YFSETQ. The DNA for the CDR3 is TGCGCCAGCAGCTTGGGGACAGAGAATCAGCCCCAGCATTTT. Protein sequence: CASSLGTENQPQHF.

For the CDR3, the DNA is TGTGCCAGCAGGGGATCATACAGGAACTATGGCTACACCTTC. Its protein product is CASRGSYRNYGYTF. J is TRBJ1-2 and V is TRBV6-5, with D perhaps TRBD1 (5 bases). Germline V CDR1 and CDR2: MNHEY, SVGAGI. Trimming left V 6 bases short and J 2 bases short, with 13 bases between. The CDR3 has 14 amino acids.

This clone was recorded a few times. CDR3 DNA: TGTGCCAGCAGCAACACCGGGACAGGGAAAGGCTACACCTTC. This gives the protein CASSNTGTGKGYTF. This chain uses TRBV14 with TRBJ1-2; 9 nucleotides align to TRBD1. Germline values: CDR1 SGHDN, CDR2 FVKESK. J gave up 8 bases and V 5 bases, and 9 bases lay outside the gene matches. CDR3 length: 14 amino acids. Supplemented by reference TRBV14 and TRBJ1-2, the full variable domain reads EAGVTQFPSHSVIEKGQTVTLRCDPISGHDNLYWYRRVMGKEIKFLLHFVKESKQDESGMPNNRFLAERTGGTYSTLKVQPAELEDSGVYFCASSNTGTGKGYTFGSGTRLTVV.